Each of the 15 T cell receptor beta chains below was sequenced from the same sample in a study of shared clonotypes between healthy human individuals. Profiling relied on immunoSEQ multiplex PCR, and the TCRdb table lists in-frame clones only, not all of them. The sample shows approximately 2.4 million clones, around 95% of them seen only once. Sequencing was performed on naive CD4+ T cells sorted from blood. Subset in this sample: CD45RA+ positively selected. The receptors here all came from a man aged 18 to 30 in good health.

V is TRBV11-3 and J is TRBJ1-1; D is uncertain. This CDR3 is 13 amino acids long. With 5 bases removed from V and 4 bases from J, the gap between germline ends came to 11 bases. CDR1 SGHNT and CDR2 YENEEA come from the germline V gene. In DNA, the CDR3 is TGTGCCAGCAGCGAGGGAGGAGGCACTGAAGCTTTCTTT. Residues: CASSEGGGTEAFF.

The V and J genes are TRBV27 and TRBJ1-1; no clear D. Germline loops: CDR1 MNHEY, CDR2 SMNVEV (reference sequence). This CDR3 spans 14 amino acids. Trimming pared 3 bases from V and 0 bases from J, leaving 8 bases between. This CDR3 is CASSFATMNTEAFF. Here the CDR3 DNA reads TGTGCCAGCAGTTTTGCGACCATGAACACTGAAGCTTTCTTT.

CDR3 region: CASSPIMSGGEQETQYF. In nucleotides, the CDR3 is TGTGCCAGCTCACCAATTATGTCAGGGGGTGAGCAAGAGACCCAGTACTTC. The rearrangement uses TRBV18 and TRBJ2-5; 7 nucleotides match TRBD1. This CDR3 is 17 amino acids long. Germline CDR1 KGHSH, CDR2 LQKENI. The junction had 11 bases not matched to a gene; V was cut back by 2 bases and J by 2 bases. The full variable domain, with the rest looked up from reference TRBV18 and TRBJ2-5, is NAGVMQNPRHLVRRRGQEARLRCSPMKGHSHVYWYRQLPEEGLKFMVYLQKENIIDESGMPKERFSAEFPKEGPSILRIQQVVRGDSAAYFCASSPIMSGGEQETQYFGPGTRLLVL.

V and J are TRBV5-6 and TRBJ2-2, with D maybe TRBD1 (6 bases). V was cut by 0 bases and J by 6 bases, with 6 bases left in between. The germline gives CDR1 SGHDT, CDR2 YYEEEE. CDR3 length equals 13 residues. CDR3 sequence: CASSLDRAGELFF. DNA for the CDR3: TGTGCCAGCAGCTTGGACAGGGCCGGGGAGCTGTTTTTT.

The V call is TRBV28, the J call TRBJ2-1, with TRBD2 matching over 9 bases. The germline V gene has CDR1 MDHEN and CDR2 SYDVKM. CDR3 length equals 14 residues. The J segment lost 5 bases and the V segment lost 5 bases, leaving 4 bases of the junction unmatched. CDR3 protein: CASSRTSVNNEQFF. CDR3 DNA sequence: TGTGCCAGCAGTCGGACTAGCGTAAACAATGAGCAGTTCTTC.

The chain has TRBV30 and TRBJ1-3; unclear D gene. Germline V gene sequence: CDR1 GTSNPN, CDR2 SVGIG (reference sequence). The CDR3 extends over 14 amino acids. Trimming left V 4 bases short and J 0 bases short, with 10 bases between. CDR3 DNA sequence: TGTGCCTGGAAAAACGGAATCTCTGGAAACACCATATATTTT. This encodes CAWKNGISGNTIYF.

This chain joins TRBV18 and TRBJ1-5; possibly TRBD1 for D (5 bases). The V end lost 6 bases, the J end lost 0 bases, and 12 bases lay between the germline ends. The CDR3 totals 15 residues. The germline gives CDR1 KGHSH, CDR2 LQKENI. The CDR3 DNA reads TGTGCCAGCTCTCTCGACAGAGATAGCAATCAGCCCCAGCATTTT. Residues: CASSLDRDSNQPQHF. The full variable domain, rest sourced from reference TRBV18 and TRBJ1-5, is NAGVMQNPRHLVRRRGQEARLRCSPMKGHSHVYWYRQLPEEGLKFMVYLQKENIIDESGMPKERFSAEFPKEGPSILRIQQVVRGDSAAYFCASSLDRDSNQPQHFGDGTRLSIL.

The DNA for the CDR3 is TGTGCCAGCAGTTTCGGTCGAGGCGAGCAGTACTTC. Encoded protein: CASSFGRGEQYF. J is TRBJ2-7 and V is TRBV11-3; D is ambiguous. The CDR3 loop spans 12 amino acids. Germline V gives CDR1 SGHNT, CDR2 YENEEA. V gave up 6 bases and J gave up 6 bases, with 12 bases separating them.

The chain links TRBV7-2 to TRBJ2-3, with TRBD2 matching 11 bases. CDR3 size: 15 residues. Per the germline V gene, CDR1 is SGHTA and CDR2 is FQGNSA. V lost 5 bases, J lost 2 bases, and 3 bases stayed unmatched. CDR3 DNA: TGTGCCAGCAGCCCGGGACTAGCGGACACAGATACGCAGTATTTT. Its protein is CASSPGLADTDTQYF.

The V gene is TRBV29-1, the J gene TRBJ2-1; D is unclear. V lost 3 bases, J lost 1 base, and 13 bases lay in between. Germline V gene lookup returns CDR1 SQVTM and CDR2 ANQGSEA. The CDR3 spans 15 residues. The DNA for the CDR3 is TGCAGCGTTGAGGTCGGTGTGGCGTCCTACAATGAGCAGTTCTTC. Translating it yields CSVEVGVASYNEQFF.

The chain recombines TRBV28 with TRBJ1-5; D possibly corresponds to TRBD1 (5 bases). The CDR3 spans 15 residues. V lost 4 bases and J 2 bases, leaving 12 bases between the germline ends. Germline CDR1 reads MDHEN; CDR2 reads SYDVKM. The CDR3 DNA reads TGTGCCAGCAGTTCGGGGGAAATTGGCAATCAGCCCCAGCATTTT. Translated: CASSSGEIGNQPQHF.

This clone was recorded once. V usage is TRBV5-5 and J usage is TRBJ1-6, with D tentatively TRBD1 (5 bases). Germline V gene sequence: CDR1 SGHKS, CDR2 YYEKEE (reference sequence). This CDR3 spans 12 amino acids. Trimming removed 3 bases at V and 10 bases at J, with 8 bases between. This CDR3 reads CASSSGDSPLHF. The CDR3 DNA is TGTGCCAGCAGCTCCGGGGACTCACCCCTCCACTTT.

To note about this clone: In the same sample, other DNA sequences code for this CDR3. The rearrangement uses TRBV6-6 and TRBJ1-3; D is unresolved. CDR1 is MNHNY, CDR2 SVGAGI, per germline (reference sequence). The CDR3 is 15 residues long. Trimming cost V 2 bases and J 2 bases, with 10 bases left between them. The DNA of the CDR3 is TGTGCCAGCAGTTACCGAGGAACGGCTGGAAACACCATATATTTT. This sequence encodes CASSYRGTAGNTIYF.

A single count supports this clone. CDR3 in DNA: TGTGCCAGCAGCTCCGGGCTTTCCTACGAGCAGTACTTC. It encodes CASSSGLSYEQYF. The chain links TRBV11-3 to TRBJ2-7; D ambiguous. This CDR3 has 13 residues. The V and J ends lost 4 bases and 1 base respectively, with 8 bases between them. Germline lookup yields CDR1 SGHNT and CDR2 YENEEA.

The V call is TRBV6-5, the J call TRBJ1-5; D not certain. Per germline, CDR1 MNHEY and CDR2 SVGAGI. The V end lost 7 bases, the J end lost 2 bases, and 15 bases lay between the germline ends. The CDR3 is 15 amino acids. CDR3 nucleotide sequence: TGTGCCAGCATTCACGGTCCCGCAGGCAATCAGCCCCAGCATTTT. As protein: CASIHGPAGNQPQHF.